This TCR beta chain was recovered during a study of CD8+ T cells in alopecia areata. CDR1 SGHTA and CDR2 FQGNSA come from the germline V gene. The CDR3 runs to 14 residues. The ends were cut back, 3 bases at V and 5 bases at J, with 13 bases in the middle. Sequencing used cDNA as its template, made by extracting RNA and reverse transcribing it. Sequenced by immunoSEQ multiplex PCR; TCRdb stores in-frame clones only, minus some. The repertoire has under 300,000 clones, 67% of them found once; the top ten carry roughly 1.2%. The chain combines TRBV7-2 with TRBJ1-2; no definite D call. The source is a human donor with alopecia areata. Material: CD4+ T cells sorted from blood, obtained at week 0. The CDR3 loop is CASSLSLGNYGYTF. The CDR3, as DNA: TGTGCCAGCAGCTTGTCTTTGGGGAATTATGGCTACACCTTC. Supplemented by reference TRBV7-2 and TRBJ1-2, the full variable domain reads GAGVSQSPSNKVTEKGKDVELRCDPISGHTALYWYRQSLGQGLEFLIYFQGNSAPDKSGLPSDRFSAERTGGSVSTLTIQRTQQEDSAVYLCASSLSLGNYGYTFGSGTRLTVV.